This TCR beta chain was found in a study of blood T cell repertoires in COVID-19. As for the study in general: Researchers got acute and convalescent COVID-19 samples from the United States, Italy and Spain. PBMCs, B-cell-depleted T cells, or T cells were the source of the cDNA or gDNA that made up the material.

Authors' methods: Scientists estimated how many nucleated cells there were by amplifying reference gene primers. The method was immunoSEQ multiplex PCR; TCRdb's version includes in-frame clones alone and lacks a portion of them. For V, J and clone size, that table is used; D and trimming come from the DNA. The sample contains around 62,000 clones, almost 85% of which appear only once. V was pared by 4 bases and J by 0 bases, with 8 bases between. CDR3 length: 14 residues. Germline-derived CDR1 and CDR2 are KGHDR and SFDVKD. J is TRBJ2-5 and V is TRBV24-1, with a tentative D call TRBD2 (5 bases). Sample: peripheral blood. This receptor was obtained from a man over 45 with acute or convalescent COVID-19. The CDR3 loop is CATSEDGNQETQYF. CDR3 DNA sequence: TGTGCCACCAGTGAGGACGGGAACCAAGAGACCCAGTACTTC.